This TCR beta chain derives from a study of shared clonotypes between healthy human individuals. Study-wide background: CD4 naive cells filled three plates per donor, CD4 memory three, CD8 naive two and CD8 memory one. Study-level results: Researchers sampled only blood; tissue repertoires likely differ. Sequencing of the sorted subsets was shown by rarefaction to be incomplete despite large depth. The study drew on few donors, limiting represented genetic and exposure-history diversity.

In regard to this clone: Its antigen is not identified.

Sequencing used immunoSEQ multiplex PCR; TCRdb keeps in-frame clones, though not all of them. The table has roughly 2 million clones, roughly 96% seen once. J gave up 3 bases and V 4 bases, and 5 bases lay outside the gene matches. The CDR3 totals 16 residues. CDR1 is SEHNR and CDR2 is FQNEAQ in the germline V gene (reference sequence). Material for sequencing was naive CD4+ T cells sorted from blood. Regarding subset: CD45RA+ positively selected. The TCR comes from a young man in good health. The chain combines TRBV7-9 with TRBJ2-3; 12 positions agree with TRBD1. Here the CDR3 reads CASSYGGQGATDTQYF. DNA for the CDR3: TGTGCCAGCAGCTACGGGGGACAGGGGGCGACAGATACGCAGTATTTT.